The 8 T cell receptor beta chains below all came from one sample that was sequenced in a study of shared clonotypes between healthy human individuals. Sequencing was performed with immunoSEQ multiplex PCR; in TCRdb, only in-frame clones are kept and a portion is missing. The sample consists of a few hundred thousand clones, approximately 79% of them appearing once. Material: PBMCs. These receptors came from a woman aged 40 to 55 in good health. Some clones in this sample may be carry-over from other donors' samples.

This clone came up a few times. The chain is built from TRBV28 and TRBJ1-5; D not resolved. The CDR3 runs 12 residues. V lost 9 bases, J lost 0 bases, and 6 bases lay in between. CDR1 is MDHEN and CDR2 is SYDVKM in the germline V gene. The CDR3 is CASASSNQPQHF. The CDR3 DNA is TGTGCCAGTGCCTCTAGCAATCAGCCCCAGCATTTT. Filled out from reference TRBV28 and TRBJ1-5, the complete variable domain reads DVKVTQSSRYLVKRTGEKVFLECVQDMDHENMFWYRQDPGLGLRLIYFSYDVKMKEKGDIPEGYSVSREKKERFSLILESASTNQTSMYLCASASSNQPQHFGDGTRLSIL.

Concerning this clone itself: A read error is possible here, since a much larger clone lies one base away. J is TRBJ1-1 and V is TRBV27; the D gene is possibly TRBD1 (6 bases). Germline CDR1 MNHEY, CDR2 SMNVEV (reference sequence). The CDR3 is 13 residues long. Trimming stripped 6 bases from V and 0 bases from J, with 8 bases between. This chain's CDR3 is CASSRQVNTEAFF. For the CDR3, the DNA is TGTGCCAGCAGCCGACAGGTGAACACTGAAGCTTTCTTT.

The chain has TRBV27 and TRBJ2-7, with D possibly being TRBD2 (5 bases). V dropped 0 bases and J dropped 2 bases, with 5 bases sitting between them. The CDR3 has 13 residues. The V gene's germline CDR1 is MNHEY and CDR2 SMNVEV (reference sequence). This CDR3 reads CASSLSGAYEQYF. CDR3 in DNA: TGTGCCAGCAGTTTATCGGGAGCCTACGAGCAGTACTTC.

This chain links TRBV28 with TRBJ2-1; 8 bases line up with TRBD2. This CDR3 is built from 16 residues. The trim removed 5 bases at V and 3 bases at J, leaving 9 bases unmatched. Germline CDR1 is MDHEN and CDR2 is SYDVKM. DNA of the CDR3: TGTGCCAGCAGTCCCCGGGCTAGCGGGCGCTACAATGAGCAGTTCTTC. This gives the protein CASSPRASGRYNEQFF.

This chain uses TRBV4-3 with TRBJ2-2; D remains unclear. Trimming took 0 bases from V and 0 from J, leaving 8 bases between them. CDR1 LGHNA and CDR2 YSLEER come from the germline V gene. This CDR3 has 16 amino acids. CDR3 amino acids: CASSQDLGPNTGELFF. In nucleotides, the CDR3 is TGCGCCAGCAGCCAAGATCTCGGCCCGAACACCGGGGAGCTGTTTTTT.

The CDR3 loop is CASSGAQGVISPLHF. The DNA of the CDR3 is TGTGCCAGCAGTGGTGCCCAGGGGGTCATTTCACCCCTCCACTTT. The J gene is TRBJ1-6, the V gene TRBV2; 7 nucleotides align to TRBD1. Germline assignment: CDR1 SNHLY and CDR2 FYNNEI. J lost 9 bases, V lost 4 bases, and 9 bases had no gene match. There are 15 residues in the CDR3.

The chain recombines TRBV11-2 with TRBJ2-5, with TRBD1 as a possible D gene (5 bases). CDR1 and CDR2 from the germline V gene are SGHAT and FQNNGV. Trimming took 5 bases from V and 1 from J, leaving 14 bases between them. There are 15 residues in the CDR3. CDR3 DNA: TGTGCCAGCAGCCCGACACGACAGCTCCAAGAGACCCAGTACTTC. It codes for CASSPTRQLQETQYF.

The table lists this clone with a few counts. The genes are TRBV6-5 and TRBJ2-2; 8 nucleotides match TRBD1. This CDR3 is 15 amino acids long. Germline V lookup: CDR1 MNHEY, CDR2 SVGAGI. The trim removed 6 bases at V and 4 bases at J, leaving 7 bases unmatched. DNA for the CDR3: TGTGCCAGCAGGCCCGGGACAGGTTTCACCGGGGAGCTGTTTTTT. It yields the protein CASRPGTGFTGELFF.